The sequence of this T cell receptor beta chain was determined in a study of PD-1 blockade in classical Hodgkin lymphoma. Regarding the study as a whole: Those achieving complete response showed baseline diversity like newly diagnosed patients.

As to time point: cycle 4 day 1 (C4D1), after 5 to 7 weeks of nivolumab. All the patients suffered relapse after autologous stem cell transplantation, and brentuximab vedotin exposure differed. Clones were read by immunoSEQ multiplex PCR, and TCRdb kept only the in-frame ones, dropping some. The sample records tens of thousands of clones, 78% being singletons. V dropped 2 bases and J dropped 7; count of bases not matched to a gene: 5. Germline CDR1 reads SGHNT; CDR2 reads YYREEE (reference sequence). The CDR3 runs 14 residues. Regarding this clone: The antigen remains undetermined.

The chain is built from TRBV5-4 and TRBJ2-2; 7 nucleotides align to TRBD1. The source of this sequence is a human donor with classical Hodgkin lymphoma. Sequencing was performed on peripheral blood mononuclear cells (PBMCs), taken before the fourth cycle of nivolumab. CDR3 DNA: TGTGCCAGCAGCTTAGAGACAGGGATCGGGGAGCTGTTTTTT. It codes for CASSLETGIGELFF.